This T cell receptor (beta chain) was captured in a study of CD8+ T cells in alopecia areata. Study results and caveats: Association of baseline CD8+ expansion with response is uncertain owing to one nonresponder.

Isolated RNA was reverse transcribed into cDNA used as the sequencing template. Clones were sequenced by immunoSEQ multiplex PCR, and TCRdb holds only the in-frame ones, with some missing. There are about 190,000 clones in the sample; approximately 60% occur only once, and approximately 0.7% lies in the top ten. Treatment given: oral pan-JAK inhibitor, 5-10 mg twice daily. Researchers took lesional scalp punch biopsies and peripheral blood from people who were alopecia areata patients. Both CD4+ and CD8+ T cells were separated by sorting PBMCs. With regard to this clone: Its target is not known.

This sequence was found in a human donor with alopecia areata. This specimen was CD4+ T cells sorted from blood, taken at week 4, from a patient treated with tofacitinib.

CDR3 DNA sequence: TGCAGCGTTGTCGGGGGTGATGAAAAACTGTTTTTT. Translated: CSVVGGDEKLFF. The chain recombines TRBV29-1 with TRBJ1-4, with a possible D match to TRBD1 (5 bases). This CDR3 region has 12 residues. Between the trimmed V and J ends, which lost 4 bases and 6 bases, there was a span of 9 bases. CDR1 and CDR2 from the germline V gene are SQVTM and ANQGSEA.